A selection of T cell receptor beta chains follows, all from one sample in a study of vaccination and CD4 T cells after COVID-19. No antigen has been identified for these receptors. In TCRdb, the PCR reads were re-called with MiXCR into one record per CDR3 protein. Seen here are more than 9,500 distinct CDR3 sequences, around 60% observed once, and the top ten hold roughly a quarter. Sequenced: CD4+ T cells from blood, cultured in vitro. Source of these receptors: a human donor who had recovered from COVID-19. Both conserved end residues are part of each CDR3. D genes are given only for firm matches. Rows may omit the clone size; those that give it use once, few, many or a size class.

V	D	J	size	DNA	CDR3
TRBV15	.	TRBJ1-2	.	TGTGCCACCAGCAGGGGAAAAGCTAACTATGGCTACACCTTC	CATSRGKANYGYTF
TRBV19	.	TRBJ2-3	.	TGTGCCAGTAGTATTGGGGCTTTCCGAGGGGATACGCAGTATTTT	CASSIGAFRGDTQYF
TRBV19	.	TRBJ2-7	.	TGTGCCAGTAGCGGGGACTTTCACTCCTACGAGCAGTACTTC	CASSGDFHSYEQYF
TRBV12-3/TRBV12-4	.	TRBJ1-5	.	TGTGCCAGCAGTTCAAGACCGGAGAATCAGCCCCAGCATTTT	CASSSRPENQPQHF
TRBV27	TRBD1	TRBJ2-1	.	TGTGCCAGCAATCCCCGGGACAGGGGGCACAATGAGCAGTTCTTC	CASNPRDRGHNEQFF
TRBV6-1	TRBD1	TRBJ2-3	.	TGTGCCAGCAGAGGAAGCCTGCAGGGGGCAACAGATACGCAGTATTTT	CASRGSLQGATDTQYF
TRBV11-3	TRBD2	TRBJ2-3	.	TGTGCCAGCAGCTTAGAAACGCGGGGGACTGACACAGATACGCAGTATTTT	CASSLETRGTDTDTQYF
TRBV6-1	.	TRBJ1-2	few	TGTGCCAGCAGGCGGGGGACCTATGGCTACACCTTC	CASRRGTYGYTF
TRBV10-1	.	TRBJ2-7	once	TGCGCCAGCAGATGGAGGGAGCAGTACTTC	CASRWREQYF
TRBV6-1	.	TRBJ1-1	few	TGTGCCAGCAGTGAATTCGGGGGAACTGAAGCTTTCTTT	CASSEFGGTEAFF
TRBV6-2/TRBV6-3	.	TRBJ1-1	.	TGTGCCAGCAGTTATTCCGGGACCCTCAGCGCGGCAGCTTTCTTT	CASSYSGTLSAAAFF
TRBV6-1	.	TRBJ1-5	few	TGTGCCAGCAGGAGAGACAGGAGCAATCAGCCCCAGCATTTT	CASRRDRSNQPQHF
TRBV7-3	.	TRBJ2-7	.	TGTGCCAGCAGCTTAACGGGGGGGCAGTTTTACGAGCAGTACTTC	CASSLTGGQFYEQYF
TRBV27	.	TRBJ1-6	.	TGTGCCAGCAGTTCCAGGACGGGGGTCAGGAATTCACCCCTCCACTTT	CASSSRTGVRNSPLHF
TRBV20-1	.	TRBJ1-1	.	TGCAGTGTCCCTGACGGTCCGGGTCTGAACACTGAAGCTTTCTTT	CSVPDGPGLNTEAFF
TRBV7-2	TRBD2	TRBJ2-1	.	TGTGCCAGCAGCTTAGAAGCGGGGGGGCCCTACAATGAGCAGTTCTTC	CASSLEAGGPYNEQFF
TRBV7-2	.	TRBJ1-6	once	TGTGCCAGCAGCTTAGGGGGGGGGGACACCAGACCCCTCCACTTT	CASSLGGGDTRPLHF
TRBV6-2/TRBV6-3	.	TRBJ1-1	.	TGTGCCAGCAGGGGGGAGTTGGAACTCGCTGAAGCTTTCTTT	CASRGELELAEAFF
TRBV24-1	.	TRBJ1-2	.	TGTGCCACCAGTGGAAGGGCGGGACACCCAAGGGATGGCTACACCTTC	CATSGRAGHPRDGYTF
TRBV2	.	TRBJ1-5	few	TGTGCCAGCAGTGAAGCGTTGGGGGTCAATCAGCCCCAGCATTTT	CASSEALGVNQPQHF
TRBV6-2/TRBV6-3	TRBD2	TRBJ2-5	once	TGTGCCAGCAGTTACGGCGGGACTAGCGGGAGTAATAGGGAGACCCAGTACTTC	CASSYGGTSGSNRETQYF
TRBV29-1	TRBD1	TRBJ1-6	medium-sized	TGCAGCGTACGGGACAGGGGTAATTCACCCCTCCACTTT	CSVRDRGNSPLHF
TRBV6-1	.	TRBJ1-2	few	TGTGCCAGCAGTCACAAGACCACCACTAACTATGGCTACACCTTC	CASSHKTTTNYGYTF
TRBV7-2	TRBD1	TRBJ1-2	.	TGTGCCAGCAGCTCCGGGACAGGGAGTTTGAATGGCTACACCTTC	CASSSGTGSLNGYTF
TRBV2	.	TRBJ1-2	.	TGTGCCAGCAGTGGTGAACTGGTGGGTGGCTACACCTTC	CASSGELVGGYTF
TRBV6-2/TRBV6-3	TRBD1	TRBJ1-5	.	TGTGCCAGCAGTTACTCACAGGGGGAGAATCAGCCCCAGCATTTT	CASSYSQGENQPQHF
TRBV6-2/TRBV6-3	.	TRBJ2-2	.	TGTGCCAGCAGTCAGAGCGGAACCGGGGAGCTGTTTTTT	CASSQSGTGELFF